This T cell receptor (beta chain) originates from a study of blood T cell repertoires in COVID-19. Study-wide background: The cDNA or gDNA used as material had been derived from T cells, B-cell-depleted T cells, or PBMCs.

Authors' data handling: Reference gene primer amplification yielded estimated nucleated cell counts. Clones were sequenced by immunoSEQ multiplex PCR, and TCRdb holds only the in-frame ones, with some missing. V, J and clone size derive from that table, while D and trimming were established from the DNA sequence. Of about 78,000 clones in the sample, around 74% were seen once. V lost 5 bases to trimming and J lost 1 base; unmatched junction nucleotides: 2. CDR1 is GTSNPN and CDR2 is SVGIG in the germline V gene (reference sequence). This CDR3 contains 14 residues. The rearrangement joins TRBV30 to TRBJ1-6; 7 nucleotides align to TRBD1. The sequenced sample consisted of peripheral blood. The source of this sequence is a human donor in a cohort sampled during active COVID-19. The CDR3 nucleotides are TGTGCCTGGCGCAGGGGGTCCTATAATTCACCCCTCCACTTT. This sequence encodes CAWRRGSYNSPLHF.